Below, 16 T cell receptor beta chains from the same sample are listed, as sequenced in a study of blood T cell repertoires in COVID-19. The table came from immunoSEQ multiplex PCR; TCRdb's copy has only in-frame clones and leaves some out. The profile covers about 170,000 clones, with 75% to 90% appearing a single time and 9.1% taken by the ten largest. The sample consisted of peripheral blood. The source of these receptors is a woman aged 80 or older with active or convalescent COVID-19.

The DNA of the CDR3 is TGTGCCAGCAGCTTTACTCGTGAAATGAACACTGAAGCTTTCTTT. The encoded protein is CASSFTREMNTEAFF. The chain uses TRBV5-5 and TRBJ1-1, with D uncertain. V lost 2 bases and J 0 bases, leaving 11 bases between the germline ends. The CDR3 is 15 residues long. Germline loops: CDR1 SGHKS, CDR2 YYEKEE (reference sequence).

The rearrangement links TRBV6-5 to TRBJ2-5, with no clear D. CDR1 MNHEY and CDR2 SVGAGI come from the germline V gene. The CDR3 has 16 amino acids. The V end was cut by 1 base, the J end by 3 bases, with 15 bases between. The CDR3 nucleotides read TGTGCCAGCAGTTACTTCATTCCCAGTCCCAAAGAGACCCAGTACTTC. It codes for CASSYFIPSPKETQYF.

This rearrangement joins TRBV3-1 (or the pseudogene TRBV3-2) to TRBJ2-5, with TRBD2 as a possible D gene (6 bases). Germline V gives CDR1 LGHDT, CDR2 YNNKEL (reference sequence). CDR3 size: 14 residues. V lost 2 bases, J lost 5 bases, and 12 bases lay in between. The CDR3 here is CASSQRGTGETQYF. CDR3 nucleotides: TGTGCCAGCAGCCAACGGGGGACGGGGGAGACCCAGTACTTC.

This clone has just one count. The chain recombines TRBV19 with TRBJ2-5; the D is unclear. The CDR3 is 15 amino acids. Germline CDR1 reads LNHDA; CDR2 reads SQIVND (reference sequence). Trimming stripped 4 bases from V and 0 bases from J, with 12 bases between. The CDR3 sequence is CASSRTSDHQETQYF. In nucleotides, the CDR3 is TGTGCCAGTAGTAGAACGTCAGATCACCAAGAGACCCAGTACTTC.

V is TRBV7-2 and J is TRBJ2-7; 11 bases agree with TRBD1. The V and J ends lost 2 bases and 4 bases, in that order; junction bases with no gene match: 7. CDR3 length equals 16 residues. CDR1 is SGHTA, CDR2 FQGNSA, per germline. The CDR3 DNA sequence: TGTGCCAGCAGCTTAAGGACCGGGACAGGGGGTTACGAGCAGTACTTC. Amino acids: CASSLRTGTGGYEQYF.

V usage is TRBV27 and J usage is TRBJ1-1; 7 bases are a match to TRBD1. CDR1 and CDR2 from the germline V gene are MNHEY and SMNVEV (reference sequence). This CDR3 has 14 residues. The ends lost 5 bases at V and 4 bases at J; junction bases unmatched: 7. The CDR3 coding sequence is TGTGCCAGCAGTAGAGGGCCAGGGGGCACTGAAGCTTTCTTT. As protein: CASSRGPGGTEAFF.

The rearrangement links TRBV6-1 to TRBJ1-3; D possibly corresponds to TRBD1 (6 bases). The CDR3 is 16 amino acids. Germline CDR1 reads MNHNS; CDR2 reads SASEGT. V gave up 1 base and J gave up 0 bases, with 10 bases separating them. The CDR3 spells CASSEDRVASGNTIYF. The CDR3 bases are TGTGCCAGCAGTGAAGACAGGGTAGCCTCTGGAAACACCATATATTTT.

This chain joins TRBV19 and TRBJ2-5; TRBD2 might be the D (5 bases). This CDR3 contains 14 residues. Per germline, CDR1 LNHDA and CDR2 SQIVND (reference sequence). Trimming removed 1 base at V and 1 base at J, with 7 bases between. This CDR3 reads CASSIGGSQETQYF. As DNA, the CDR3 is TGTGCCAGTAGTATAGGAGGGTCCCAAGAGACCCAGTACTTC.

This sequence joins TRBV11-3 and TRBJ2-7; TRBD1 agrees at 7 bases. Unmatched junction bases numbered 7, after V lost 4 bases and J lost 1 base. The germline CDR1 and CDR2 sequences are SGHNT and YENEEA. The CDR3 runs to 15 residues. CDR3 in amino acids: CASSSGTVTSYEQYF. CDR3 sequence (DNA): TGTGCCAGCAGCTCAGGGACAGTAACTTCCTACGAGCAGTACTTC.

V and J are TRBV5-6 and TRBJ1-5; 10 nucleotides agree with TRBD1. V trimming: 1 base; J trimming: 4 bases; junction bases outside the gene matches: 5. CDR3 length equals 16 residues. The germline gives CDR1 SGHDT, CDR2 YYEEEE. The CDR3 sequence is CASSLLTGGGNQPQHF. In DNA form, the CDR3 reads TGTGCCAGCAGCTTGTTGACAGGGGGCGGGAATCAGCCCCAGCATTTT.

This sequence joins TRBV11-2 and TRBJ1-2; D not resolved. CDR3 length: 13 amino acids. Germline V CDR1 and CDR2: SGHAT, FQNNGV. V dropped 0 bases and J dropped 3 bases, with 5 bases sitting between them. CDR3 bases: TGTGCCAGCAGCTTAGATGAGGACTATGGCTACACCTTC. It encodes CASSLDEDYGYTF. The whole variable domain, filled in from reference TRBV11-2 and TRBJ1-2, reads EAGVAQSPRYKIIEKRQSVAFWCNPISGHATLYWYQQILGQGPKLLIQFQNNGVVDDSQLPKDRFSAERLKGVDSTLKIQPAKLEDSAVYLCASSLDEDYGYTFGSGTRLTVV.

This chain joins TRBV4-2 and TRBJ2-7; tentative D call: TRBD2 (6 bases). V shed 4 bases and J shed 0 bases, with 10 bases lying between them. This CDR3 has 14 amino acids. Germline V gives CDR1 LGHNA, CDR2 YNFKEQ. CDR3 residues: CASSRWDSSYEQYF. The DNA for the CDR3 is TGTGCCAGCAGCCGTTGGGACTCCTCCTACGAGCAGTACTTC.

This rearrangement joins TRBV19 to TRBJ1-1, with 8 bases aligning to TRBD1. Trimming removed 4 bases from V and 1 base from J; junction bases left unmatched: 5. The CDR3 is made up of 15 amino acids. Germline loops: CDR1 LNHDA, CDR2 SQIVND (reference sequence). CDR3 sequence (DNA): TGTGCCAGTAGTAAGCGACAGGGGAGGAACACTGAAGCTTTCTTT. Translated: CASSKRQGRNTEAFF.

The chain uses TRBV5-3 and TRBJ2-7, with TRBD1 identical over 9 bases. TRBV5-3 is noted as an ORF with a role that remains uncertain. Trimming cost V 4 bases and J 5 bases; bases outside gene matches: 10. The CDR3 loop spans 15 amino acids. DNA for the CDR3: TGTGCCAGAAGCGGACCGGGACAGGGTGGCCACGAGCAGTACTTC. Translating gives CARSGPGQGGHEQYF.

The chain has TRBV14 and TRBJ2-1; 8 bases fit TRBD2. The germline CDR1 and CDR2 sequences are SGHDN and FVKESK. With 0 bases clipped from V and 4 bases from J, the junction kept 8 bases outside the gene matches. There are 17 residues in the CDR3. The CDR3 reads CASSQDRASGFYNEQFF. In DNA form, the CDR3 reads TGTGCCAGCAGCCAAGATAGGGCTAGCGGGTTTTACAATGAGCAGTTCTTC. Full variable domain (outside the CDR3, taken from reference TRBV14 and TRBJ2-1): EAGVTQFPSHSVIEKGQTVTLRCDPISGHDNLYWYRRVMGKEIKFLLHFVKESKQDESGMPNNRFLAERTGGTYSTLKVQPAELEDSGVYFCASSQDRASGFYNEQFFGPGTRLTVL.

V is TRBV14 and J is TRBJ1-2; a weak D match, TRBD1 (6 bases). The CDR3 is 15 amino acids. The V end lost 1 base, the J end lost 5 bases, and 14 bases lay between the germline ends. In germline, CDR1 is SGHDN, CDR2 FVKESK. This CDR3 reads CASSQVSGQKYGYTF. CDR3 nucleotide sequence: TGTGCCAGCAGCCAAGTGAGCGGACAGAAGTATGGCTACACCTTC. The full variable domain, rest sourced from reference TRBV14 and TRBJ1-2, is EAGVTQFPSHSVIEKGQTVTLRCDPISGHDNLYWYRRVMGKEIKFLLHFVKESKQDESGMPNNRFLAERTGGTYSTLKVQPAELEDSGVYFCASSQVSGQKYGYTFGSGTRLTVV.